One sample yielded the 24 T cell receptor beta chains listed below, sequenced in a study of shared T cell receptors in the human thymus. Assay used: immunoSEQ multiplex PCR; TCRdb lists only in-frame clones, some missing. This sample carries about 660,000 clones, about 87% of them seen once, and the ten largest clones take roughly 0.0089%. The data were also submitted as part of a second study, on human thymus T cells.

Sequenced sample: thymocytes. Receptor source: a boy in the first two years of life with a congenital heart defect.

The genes are TRBV25-1 and TRBJ2-7; D remains unclear. The ends were cut back, 3 bases at V and 7 bases at J, with 13 bases in the middle. From germline, CDR1 is MGHDK and CDR2 SYGVNS. This CDR3 spans 13 amino acids. Here the CDR3 DNA reads TGTGCCAGCAGTGATCCGCCCTCGAGGGAGCAGTACTTC. This sequence encodes CASSDPPSREQYF.

The chain has TRBV28 and TRBJ2-6; TRBD1 aligns across 11 bases. Germline loops: CDR1 MDHEN, CDR2 SYDVKM. V gave up 3 bases and J gave up 0 bases; unmatched junction bases: 10. The CDR3 totals 20 residues. This CDR3 is CASSFRTGGVLPSGANVLTF. The CDR3 DNA is TGTGCCAGCAGTTTTCGGACAGGGGGCGTCCTCCCCTCTGGGGCCAACGTCCTGACTTTC. Looking up the rest from reference TRBV28 and TRBJ2-6 gives the full variable domain: DVKVTQSSRYLVKRTGEKVFLECVQDMDHENMFWYRQDPGLGLRLIYFSYDVKMKEKGDIPEGYSVSREKKERFSLILESASTNQTSMYLCASSFRTGGVLPSGANVLTFGAGSRLTVL.

This clone has more than one count but fewer than ten. The J gene is TRBJ2-7, the V gene TRBV10-3; D perhaps matches TRBD2 (7 bases). Per the germline V gene, CDR1 is ENHRY and CDR2 is SYGVKD. Between the trimmed V and J ends, which lost 7 bases and 12 bases, there was a span of 25 bases. This CDR3 comprises 14 residues. CDR3 in amino acids: CAITPLGGVIGRYF. As DNA, the CDR3 is TGTGCCATCACCCCCTTAGGGGGGGTAATCGGGCGGTACTTC.

The V call is TRBV7-6, the J call TRBJ1-4; D might be TRBD1 (6 bases). Germline lookup yields CDR1 SGHVS and CDR2 FNYEAQ. V was pared by 5 bases and J by 6 bases, with 13 bases between. This CDR3 is built from 14 residues. The CDR3 region is CASSLQGRHEKLFF. CDR3 sequence (DNA): TGTGCCAGCAGCCTACAGGGTCGGCATGAAAAACTGTTTTTT.

This rearrangement joins TRBV28 to TRBJ2-1; D is uncertain. The CDR3 loop spans 16 amino acids. CDR1 is MDHEN and CDR2 is SYDVKM in the germline V gene. V lost 6 bases, J lost 4 bases, and 19 bases lay in between. This CDR3 is CASSPPRRVVYNEQFF. The CDR3 bases are TGTGCCAGCAGCCCACCCCGTAGAGTGGTTTACAATGAGCAGTTCTTC.

V usage is TRBV27 and J usage is TRBJ1-1; D uncertain. This CDR3 is built from 14 residues. Germline lookup yields CDR1 MNHEY and CDR2 SMNVEV (reference sequence). Trimming took off 0 bases at V and 0 bases at J, with 5 bases between the two ends. Written as DNA, the CDR3 is TGTGCCAGCAGTTTATCGTTCATGAACACTGAAGCTTTCTTT. Translating it yields CASSLSFMNTEAFF.

The rearrangement links TRBV4-3 to TRBJ1-5, with D perhaps matching TRBD1 (6 bases). The CDR3 has 16 residues. Looked up from germline, CDR1 is LGHNA and CDR2 is YSLEER. With 1 base removed from V and 0 bases from J, the gap between germline ends came to 10 bases. CDR3 protein: CASSQVSGDSNQPQHF. The CDR3 coding sequence is TGCGCCAGCAGCCAAGTTTCAGGGGATAGCAATCAGCCCCAGCATTTT.

This sequence joins TRBV6-1 and TRBJ1-2; 12 bases align to TRBD1. The CDR3 consists of 18 residues. J gave up 0 bases and V 2 bases, and 7 bases lay outside the gene matches. Germline CDR1 MNHNS, CDR2 SASEGT. The CDR3 is CASSENRDRGPSNYGYTF. In DNA form, the CDR3 reads TGTGCCAGCAGTGAAAACCGGGACAGGGGGCCTTCTAACTATGGCTACACCTTC.

The chain uses TRBV30 and TRBJ2-1; D is uncertain. Trimming pared 2 bases from V and 9 bases from J, leaving 14 bases between. The CDR3 contains 13 residues. In germline, CDR1 is GTSNPN, CDR2 SVGIG (reference sequence). DNA for the CDR3: TGTGCCTGGAGTCCAGCCCGAGGTTTTGAGCAGTTCTTC. Protein: CAWSPARGFEQFF.

The chain recombines TRBV5-6 with TRBJ2-7; the match to TRBD2 covers 11 bases. The V segment lost 4 bases and the J segment 1 base; nucleotides outside the gene matches: 16. This CDR3 region has 19 residues. Germline lookup yields CDR1 SGHDT and CDR2 YYEEEE. CDR3 amino acids: CASSRPGTALAGGSYEQYF. CDR3 sequence (DNA): TGTGCCAGCAGCCGACCCGGGACAGCCCTAGCGGGAGGATCCTACGAGCAGTACTTC.

The V and J genes are TRBV30 and TRBJ1-1; perhaps TRBD1 as D (5 bases). CDR3 length: 16 amino acids. Trimming took off 2 bases at V and 0 bases at J, with 16 bases between the two ends. Germline assignment: CDR1 GTSNPN and CDR2 SVGIG (reference sequence). CDR3 coding DNA: TGTGCCTGGAGTAACAGGCCACCCTTTATGAACACTGAAGCTTTCTTT. Amino acid sequence: CAWSNRPPFMNTEAFF. The entire variable domain, with the rest obtained from reference TRBV30 and TRBJ1-1, is as follows: SQTIHQWPATLVQPVGSPLSLECTVEGTSNPNLYWYRQAAGRGLQLLFYSVGIGQISSEVPQNLSASRPQDRQFILSSKKLLLSDSGFYLCAWSNRPPFMNTEAFFGQGTRLTVV.

This chain connects TRBV15 to TRBJ2-7; D is unresolved. CDR3 size: 14 residues. V was cut by 1 base and J by 5 bases, with 12 bases left in between. CDR1 is LNHNV, CDR2 YYDKDF, per germline (reference sequence). CDR3 protein: CATSRGTGSDEQYF. DNA of the CDR3: TGTGCCACCAGCAGAGGTACGGGTTCCGACGAGCAGTACTTC.

In this sample, this clone turned up once. The chain combines TRBV2 with TRBJ2-7; 12 bases match TRBD2. Trimming took 6 bases from V and 5 from J; bases not matched to a gene: 11. This CDR3 contains 16 residues. Germline V gene lookup returns CDR1 SNHLY and CDR2 FYNNEI. In DNA, the CDR3 is TGTGCCAGCAGAACATTGACTAGCGGGAGAGGGGACGAGCAGTACTTC. This encodes CASRTLTSGRGDEQYF.

The chain joins TRBV19 to TRBJ1-1, with D tentatively TRBD1 (6 bases). This CDR3 has 16 amino acids. Trimming pared 3 bases from V and 2 bases from J, leaving 16 bases between. Germline V CDR1 and CDR2: LNHDA, SQIVND (reference sequence). The CDR3 sequence is CASSISAGAINTEAFF. CDR3 DNA: TGTGCCAGTAGTATTTCGGCAGGGGCTATAAACACTGAAGCTTTCTTT.

This clone was seen a few times. The rearrangement uses TRBV5-4 and TRBJ1-2, with 8 positions matching TRBD1. Germline-derived CDR1 and CDR2 are SGHNT and YYREEE (reference sequence). V trimming: 5 bases; J trimming: 5 bases; junction bases outside the gene matches: 11. The CDR3 is made up of 15 amino acids. The CDR3, as DNA: TGTGCCAGCAGATCTAGTCAGGGGGCAGGTTATGGCTACACCTTC. Encoded protein: CASRSSQGAGYGYTF.

V is TRBV29-1 and J is TRBJ2-1, with D possibly TRBD2 on 5 matching bases. V was clipped by 0 bases and J by 7 bases, with 16 bases between them. The CDR3 contains 15 residues. Per germline, CDR1 SQVTM and CDR2 ANQGSEA. CDR3 nucleotide sequence: TGCAGCGTTGAAGATCTGAGGTTTTCGGGGAATGAGCAGTTCTTC. It is translated as CSVEDLRFSGNEQFF.

The chain joins TRBV29-1 to TRBJ2-3; TRBD1 aligns across 8 bases. This CDR3 contains 15 residues. Germline CDR1 SQVTM, CDR2 ANQGSEA. Trimming at V came to 4 bases and at J to 1 base, leaving 7 bases not matched to a gene. The chain's CDR3 is CSVGRRGQGTDTQYF. CDR3 in DNA: TGCAGCGTTGGGCGGAGGGGACAGGGCACAGATACGCAGTATTTT.

V gene TRBV15 combines with J gene TRBJ2-7; 8 nucleotides align to TRBD1. CDR3 length: 14 amino acids. V was clipped by 4 bases and J by 3 bases; unmatched bases: 5. Germline values: CDR1 LNHNV, CDR2 YYDKDF (reference sequence). DNA for the CDR3: TGTGCCACCAGCACGTCAGGGGGCTTCTACGAGCAGTACTTC. Translated, it gives CATSTSGGFYEQYF.

V and J are TRBV14 and TRBJ2-7; the match to TRBD1 covers 8 bases. The J segment lost 5 bases and the V segment lost 0 bases, leaving 12 bases of the junction unmatched. There are 17 residues in the CDR3. The germline V gene encodes CDR1 SGHDN and CDR2 FVKESK. The CDR3 loop reads CASSQEPPWTGYHEQYF. The CDR3 DNA reads as TGTGCCAGCAGCCAAGAACCCCCTTGGACAGGGTACCACGAGCAGTACTTC.

The chain joins TRBV15 to TRBJ1-2; no clear D. V dropped 0 bases and J dropped 8 bases, with 10 bases sitting between them. The CDR3 covers 13 residues. Germline CDR1 LNHNV, CDR2 YYDKDF (reference sequence). The CDR3 loop is CATSRDASDGYTF. In nucleotides, the CDR3 is TGTGCCACCAGCAGAGATGCCAGCGACGGCTACACCTTC.

The V gene is TRBV28, the J gene TRBJ2-5; 7 positions match TRBD2. Germline CDR1 and CDR2: MDHEN and SYDVKM. The CDR3 is 15 residues long. V lost 3 bases to trimming and J lost 5 bases; unmatched junction nucleotides: 9. CDR3 in amino acids: CASSFFRGSKETQYF. CDR3 in DNA: TGTGCCAGCAGTTTTTTCCGCGGGAGCAAGGAGACCCAGTACTTC.

This clone was counted a single time. The CDR3 DNA is TGCGCCAGCAGATCAACTAGCGGGAGGTATAGCTGGCCCAATGAGCAGTTCTTC. It yields the protein CASRSTSGRYSWPNEQFF. The V call is TRBV5-1, the J call TRBJ2-1; TRBD2 matches at 12 bases. The CDR3 has 18 residues. The junction had 15 bases not matched to a gene; V was cut back by 5 bases and J by 6 bases. Germline V lookup: CDR1 SGHRS, CDR2 YFSETQ.

A remark on this clone: Since no conserved phenylalanine or tryptophan closes the CDR3, a read error is the likely cause. It is unclear where the CDR3 begins or ends on the DNA, so no DNA is shown, and the CDR3 is as TCRdb lists it. The rearrangement uses TRBV2 and TRBJ2-3; the D call of TRBD1 is as the table states it, not checked on the DNA. Germline CDR1 reads SNHLY; CDR2 reads FYNNEI. The CDR3 is 9 amino acids in total, end residues counted. The CDR3: CASNRGRHG.

The chain combines TRBV5-1 with TRBJ2-5, with 8 bases matching TRBD1. The length of the CDR3 is 15 residues. CDR1 is SGHRS, CDR2 YFSETQ, per germline. V shed 6 bases and J 1 base; nucleotides not matched to a gene: 8. DNA for the CDR3: TGCGCCAGCACCATCGGACAGGGCCCCCAAGAGACCCAGTACTTC. Its translation: CASTIGQGPQETQYF.